Following are 26 T cell receptor beta chains from one sample sequenced in a study of T cells in Graves' hyperthyroidism and ophthalmopathy. The source material, RNA transcripts, was used to amplify TCR beta CDR3 regions. First-round RT-PCR with HTBI primers amplified the TCR CDR3 region. In TCRdb, the multiplex PCR reads were re-called with MiXCR into one record per CDR3 protein. The repertoire has about 640,000 distinct CDR3 sequences, about 15% of them found once; the top ten carry around 13%. Sequenced material: blood. Receptors were obtained from a woman in her 50s with Graves' ophthalmopathy.

This clonotype was counted a few times. The chain is built from TRBV20-1 and TRBJ2-5; TRBD1 is a possible D gene (6 bases). The CDR3 has 11 amino acids. Trimming took off 4 bases at V and 12 bases at J, with 15 bases between the two ends. Per germline, CDR1 DFQATT and CDR2 SNEGSKA (reference sequence). The CDR3 region has the DNA TGCAGTGCTACCCCCCCTGCAGGGGAGTACTTC. This gives the protein CSATPPAGEYF.

A few counts support this clonotype. The V gene is TRBV30, the J gene TRBJ1-3; D call uncertain. Trimming pared 0 bases from V and 0 bases from J, leaving 3 bases between. CDR1 and CDR2 (germline): GTSNPN, SVGIG (reference sequence). This CDR3 region has 13 residues. The CDR3 DNA reads as TGTGCCTGGAGTGTAAGCTCTGGAAACACCATATATTTT. Its protein product is CAWSVSSGNTIYF.

In its sample, this clonotype was seen many times. CDR3 nucleotides: TGTGCCAGCAAATCAAGTCCGGACAGGGGCGTCTTAATGAACACTGAAGCTTTCTTT. It encodes CASKSSPDRGVLMNTEAFF. This chain uses TRBV7-3 with TRBJ1-1; 9 bases are a match to TRBD1. The ends lost 7 bases at V and 0 bases at J; junction bases unmatched: 18. The CDR3 is made up of 19 amino acids. Germline CDR1 is SGHTA and CDR2 is FQGTGA.

The CDR3 coding sequence is TGTGCCAGCAGTGAACCGGGGACAGATACGCAGTATTTT. Encoded protein: CASSEPGTDTQYF. This chain uses TRBV6-1 with TRBJ2-3; D possibly corresponds to TRBD2 (5 bases). V lost 2 bases, J lost 3 bases, and 6 bases lay in between. Germline CDR1 reads MNHNS; CDR2 reads SASEGT. CDR3 length: 13 residues.

This clonotype came up a few times. The chain recombines TRBV29-1 with TRBJ2-3; D gene uncertain. This CDR3 is 15 amino acids long. With 6 bases removed from V and 2 bases from J, the gap between germline ends came to 18 bases. Germline-derived CDR1 and CDR2 are SQVTM and ANQGSEA. The CDR3 sequence: CSVQGWAGNTDTQYF. The CDR3 coding sequence is TGCAGCGTCCAAGGGTGGGCAGGAAACACAGATACGCAGTATTTT.

The table lists this clonotype with a few counts. This rearrangement joins TRBV4-1 to TRBJ1-5, with D unresolved. V was cut by 3 bases and J by 1 base, with 10 bases left in between. The CDR3 is 15 amino acids. Germline V gene lookup returns CDR1 MGHRA and CDR2 YSYEKL. The CDR3 region has the DNA TGCGCCAGCAGCCAGGGAAGACGAAGCAATCAGCCCCAGCATTTT. It yields the protein CASSQGRRSNQPQHF.

The sample holds many counts of this clonotype. The chain employs TRBV27 and TRBJ2-1, with D tentatively TRBD1 or TRBD2 (5 bases each). V lost 5 bases and J 3 bases, leaving 20 bases between the germline ends. Per the germline V gene, CDR1 is MNHEY and CDR2 is SMNVEV (reference sequence). The CDR3 is 17 amino acids. CDR3 in amino acids: CASSTTRTQVNYNEQFF. CDR3 DNA sequence: TGTGCCAGCAGTACCACTAGGACACAAGTAAACTACAATGAGCAGTTCTTC.

The table lists this clonotype with many counts. The chain recombines TRBV24-1 with TRBJ1-5; D is uncertain. The V gene's germline CDR1 is KGHDR and CDR2 SFDVKD. The CDR3 has 13 amino acids. Trimming took 5 bases from V and 1 from J, leaving 5 bases between them. CDR3 loop: CATSAHSNQPQHF. The CDR3 nucleotides read TGTGCCACCAGTGCGCACAGCAATCAGCCCCAGCATTTT.

In this sample, this clonotype turned up many times. The V and J genes are TRBV27 and TRBJ2-1, with 10 bases identical to TRBD1. The germline V gene encodes CDR1 MNHEY and CDR2 SMNVEV (reference sequence). J gave up 8 bases and V 3 bases, and 7 bases lay outside the gene matches. The CDR3 covers 15 residues. CDR3 loop: CASSLGTGVGDEQFF. The CDR3 DNA reads TGTGCCAGCAGTTTGGGGACAGGGGTTGGCGATGAGCAGTTCTTC.

The sample holds many counts of this clonotype. The V gene is TRBV4-3, the J gene TRBJ2-7; 8 bases line up with TRBD1. Germline values: CDR1 LGHNA, CDR2 YSLEER. The CDR3 consists of 17 residues. The junction had 7 bases not matched to a gene; V was cut back by 0 bases and J by 0 bases. In DNA form, the CDR3 reads TGCGCCAGCAGCCAAGATCGCCGGACAGGGAGCTCCTACGAGCAGTACTTC. The encoded protein is CASSQDRRTGSSYEQYF.

This clonotype was seen ten or more times. The rearrangement links TRBV28 to TRBJ2-5; TRBD2 aligns across 8 bases. The germline V gene has CDR1 MDHEN and CDR2 SYDVKM. J was trimmed by 4 bases and V by 6 bases; bases with no gene match: 7. This CDR3 has 14 residues. CDR3: CASSTPGLGETQYF. CDR3 nucleotide sequence: TGTGCCAGCAGCACCCCGGGACTAGGAGAGACCCAGTACTTC.

This clonotype was counted many times. The rearrangement links TRBV7-9 to TRBJ1-1; D is possibly TRBD1 (6 bases). This CDR3 is built from 15 residues. V lost 5 bases to trimming and J lost 1 base, with 14 bases between them. Germline V gene lookup returns CDR1 SEHNR and CDR2 FQNEAQ (reference sequence). CDR3 residues: CASSTHPGQNTEAFF. Written as DNA, the CDR3 is TGTGCCAGCAGCACACACCCGGGACAGAACACTGAAGCTTTCTTT.

This clonotype was detected ten times or more. The chain couples TRBV9 to TRBJ2-7; 7 bases match TRBD2. The CDR3 is 14 residues long. The germline V gene has CDR1 SGDLS and CDR2 YYNGEE. Unmatched junction bases numbered 5, after V lost 0 bases and J lost 5 bases. The CDR3 nucleotides are TGTGCCAGCAGCGTAGGGGGGGGGATGGACGAGCAGTACTTC. This translates into CASSVGGGMDEQYF. Using reference TRBV9 and TRBJ2-7 for the parts outside the CDR3, the full variable domain is DSGVTQTPKHLITATGQRVTLRCSPRSGDLSVYWYQQSLDQGLQFLIQYYNGEERAKGNILERFSAQQFPDLHSELNLSSLELGDSALYFCASSVGGGMDEQYFGPGTRLTVT.

This clonotype was found a few times. The chain links TRBV6-1 to TRBJ2-5; the D call may be TRBD1 or TRBD2 (5 bases each). The V gene's germline CDR1 is MNHNS and CDR2 SASEGT. This CDR3 is built from 14 residues. Trimming removed 2 bases at V and 4 bases at J, with 11 bases between. The CDR3 is CASSEWWGRETQYF. In DNA form, the CDR3 reads TGTGCCAGCAGTGAATGGTGGGGGAGAGAGACCCAGTACTTC.

This chain connects TRBV2 to TRBJ2-2; tentative D call: TRBD2 (6 bases). V dropped 4 bases and J dropped 5 bases, with 17 bases sitting between them. The CDR3 extends over 16 amino acids. Germline CDR1 and CDR2: SNHLY and FYNNEI. CDR3 DNA: TGTGCCAGCAGTGTACAGAGACTAGGTCATACCGGGGAGCTGTTTTTT. Translation: CASSVQRLGHTGELFF. The full variable domain, in which reference TRBV2 and TRBJ2-2 provide the parts outside the CDR3, is EPEVTQTPSHQVTQMGQEVILRCVPISNHLYFYWYRQILGQKVEFLVSFYNNEISEKSEIFDDQFSVERPDGSNFTLKIRSTKLEDSAMYFCASSVQRLGHTGELFFGEGSRLTVL.

This clonotype has just a few counts. The chain employs TRBV6-1 and TRBJ2-5; D unclear. Germline values: CDR1 MNHNS, CDR2 SASEGT. Trimming stripped 4 bases from V and 3 bases from J, with 15 bases between. The CDR3 contains 15 residues. DNA of the CDR3: TGTGCCAGCAGTGCCCTAGAATCCCGAAAAGAGACCCAGTACTTC. This sequence encodes CASSALESRKETQYF.

This clonotype came up many times. The chain recombines TRBV20-1 with TRBJ2-2; 10 nucleotides line up with TRBD1. The CDR3 runs to 15 residues. The germline V gene has CDR1 DFQATT and CDR2 SNEGSKA (reference sequence). V lost 3 bases and J lost 3; bases outside the gene matches: 4. The DNA of the CDR3 is TGCAGTGCTAGCACCGGGACAGGGGACACCGGGGAGCTGTTTTTT. Protein product: CSASTGTGDTGELFF.

This clonotype was seen at least ten times. The chain links TRBV7-3 to TRBJ2-1; 7 bases match TRBD2. The V and J ends lost 4 bases and 8 bases, in that order; junction bases with no gene match: 5. The CDR3 has 13 residues. The germline V gene encodes CDR1 SGHTA and CDR2 FQGTGA. CDR3 DNA: TGTGCCAGCAGCTGGGGGGGGTCCGATGAGCAGTTCTTC. Translating gives CASSWGGSDEQFF.

The sample holds many counts of this clonotype. This chain connects TRBV7-2 to TRBJ2-3, with D possibly being TRBD2 (6 bases). V was shortened by 5 bases and J by 0 bases, with 12 bases between the two germline ends. CDR3 length: 15 residues. CDR1 and CDR2 from the germline V gene are SGHTA and FQGNSA. The CDR3 protein is CASSRIAGSTDTQYF. The CDR3 coding sequence is TGTGCCAGCAGCCGAATCGCGGGGAGCACAGATACGCAGTATTTT.

This clonotype appeared many times. This chain joins TRBV6-2 or TRBV6-3 and TRBJ1-2; D not resolved. The germline V gene encodes CDR1 MNHEY and CDR2 SVGEGT. The CDR3 length is 12 residues. V was clipped by 8 bases and J by 3 bases, with 10 bases between them. The DNA for the CDR3 is TGTGCCAGCTCCGATGGGGACTATGGCTACACCTTC. Protein: CASSDGDYGYTF.

This clonotype was detected ten times or more. This sequence joins TRBV5-1 and TRBJ2-1; no firm D call. The V gene lost 5 bases and the J gene lost 15 bases, with 12 bases spanning the gap. Germline V lookup: CDR1 SGHRS, CDR2 YFSETQ. The CDR3 has 10 amino acids. The CDR3 loop reads CASSKGNLFF. The CDR3 DNA reads as TGCGCCAGCAGTAAGGGAAATCTGTTCTTC.

This clonotype showed up many times. The rearrangement joins TRBV20-1 to TRBJ2-3; 9 nucleotides match TRBD2. The trim removed 3 bases at V and 0 bases at J, leaving 10 bases unmatched. The CDR3 totals 17 residues. Germline CDR1 is DFQATT and CDR2 is SNEGSKA (reference sequence). For the CDR3, the DNA is TGCAGTGCTAGGTTGTTAGCGGGAGCCACTAGCACAGATACGCAGTATTTT. Its protein is CSARLLAGATSTDTQYF.

This clonotype has only a few counts. The chain combines TRBV2 with TRBJ1-1, with 12 bases matching TRBD1. Per germline, CDR1 SNHLY and CDR2 FYNNEI. This CDR3 has 15 amino acids. The V and J ends lost 4 bases and 6 bases, in that order; junction bases with no gene match: 6. CDR3 in DNA: TGTGCCAGCAGTGCCTCGGGACAGGGGGCACCTGAAGCTTTCTTT. Its translation: CASSASGQGAPEAFF.

This chain links TRBV6-1 with TRBJ2-1; maybe TRBD1 (6 bases). The CDR3 spans 17 residues. Germline assignment: CDR1 MNHNS and CDR2 SASEGT. V was trimmed by 2 bases and J by 4 bases, leaving 18 bases between them. CDR3 nucleotides: TGTGCCAGCAGTGAAAGGATTCAACAGGGAATTTACAATGAGCAGTTCTTC. Amino acid sequence: CASSERIQQGIYNEQFF.

At least ten counts were recorded for this clonotype. The chain employs TRBV20-1 and TRBJ1-1; maybe TRBD1 (6 bases). Germline CDR1 DFQATT, CDR2 SNEGSKA (reference sequence). Trimming pared 3 bases from V and 1 base from J, leaving 15 bases between. The CDR3 contains 15 residues. The CDR3 DNA is TGCAGTGCTAGGGGCGGGGGCGCAGAGAACACTGAAGCTTTCTTT. It codes for CSARGGGAENTEAFF.

The chain recombines TRBV28 with TRBJ2-5; unclear D gene. Germline V lookup: CDR1 MDHEN, CDR2 SYDVKM. The CDR3 has 15 residues. The V gene lost 3 bases and the J gene lost 7 bases, with 18 bases spanning the gap. The CDR3 region is CASSFRPGRPGTQYF. Written as DNA, the CDR3 is TGTGCCAGCAGTTTTCGCCCCGGTCGCCCCGGGACCCAGTACTTC. The full variable domain, with the rest looked up from reference TRBV28 and TRBJ2-5, is DVKVTQSSRYLVKRTGEKVFLECVQDMDHENMFWYRQDPGLGLRLIYFSYDVKMKEKGDIPEGYSVSREKKERFSLILESASTNQTSMYLCASSFRPGRPGTQYFGPGTRLLVL.